This T cell receptor beta chain was sequenced in a study of cytomegalovirus exposure and HLA in healthy donors. Points from the study as a whole: Segments of the TCR beta V type were, in most cases, productive about 87% or about 30% of the time in an earlier analysis.

This clone was recorded once. The antigen is unknown. It was with 60 Vbeta and 13 Jbeta primers that the PCR ran. The table came from immunoSEQ multiplex PCR; TCRdb's copy has only in-frame clones and leaves some out. There are 150,000 to 200,000 clones in the sample; around 80% occur only once, and more than 1.5% lies in the top ten. The sequencing sample was made of PBMCs. This TCR came from a man aged 35 to 55 in good health and CMV-seronegative.

The CDR3 sequence: CASSQGGGGAFF. The CDR3 DNA reads as TGTGCCAGCAGCCAAGGGGGGGGTGGAGCTTTCTTT. This rearrangement joins TRBV4-2 to TRBJ1-1; D may be TRBD1 (5 bases). CDR3 length: 12 amino acids. The ends were cut back, 1 base at V and 10 bases at J, with 10 bases in the middle. Germline assignment: CDR1 LGHNA and CDR2 YNFKEQ.